The 17 T cell receptor beta chains below were found in one sample sequenced in a study of blood T cell repertoires in COVID-19. Assay used: immunoSEQ multiplex PCR; TCRdb lists only in-frame clones, some missing. The sample lists 110,000 to 150,000 clones; approximately 85% were seen once. Specimen: peripheral blood. These TCRs come from a man in his sixties or seventies with acute or convalescent COVID-19.

This chain connects TRBV19 to TRBJ2-4; no reliable D call. This CDR3 spans 18 amino acids. V lost 0 bases, J lost 1 base, and 16 bases lay in between. CDR1 and CDR2 (germline): LNHDA, SQIVND (reference sequence). CDR3 DNA sequence: TGTGCCAGTAGTATAGATCGGGTGACTCTATTCGCCAAAAACATTCAGTACTTC. Protein: CASSIDRVTLFAKNIQYF.

This chain joins TRBV7-9 and TRBJ1-3; D gene ambiguous. V was shortened by 5 bases and J by 1 base, with 9 bases between the two germline ends. Looked up from germline, CDR1 is SEHNR and CDR2 is FQNEAQ (reference sequence). There are 14 residues in the CDR3. CDR3 sequence: CASSRLDSGNTIYF. DNA for the CDR3: TGTGCCAGCAGCCGACTGGATTCTGGAAACACCATATATTTT.

The gene calls are TRBV19 and TRBJ2-3; D perhaps matches TRBD2 (6 bases). V was clipped by 1 base and J by 4 bases, with 12 bases between them. This CDR3 region has 15 residues. Germline CDR1 is LNHDA and CDR2 is SQIVND (reference sequence). CDR3 coding DNA: TGTGCCAGTAGTATAGCGGTGAGCGGGTCAGATACGCAGTATTTT. Its translation: CASSIAVSGSDTQYF.

The chain carries TRBV6-5 and TRBJ2-7; D might be TRBD1 (5 bases). Trimming left V 4 bases short and J 5 bases short, with 21 bases between. The CDR3 totals 16 residues. CDR1 and CDR2 (germline): MNHEY, SVGAGI. CDR3 nucleotides: TGTGCCAGCAGTTCGCTTAAGGGGCATAAAGGGGACGAGCAGTACTTC. Its translation: CASSSLKGHKGDEQYF.

In its sample, this clone was seen once. CDR3 sequence: CASSSSSASLTYEQYF. For the CDR3, the DNA is TGTGCCAGCAGTTCATCTAGCGCCAGTCTTACCTACGAGCAGTACTTC. The chain carries TRBV28 and TRBJ2-7, with D possibly matching TRBD2 (6 bases). This CDR3 has 16 amino acids. V dropped 4 bases and J dropped 2 bases, with 18 bases sitting between them. In germline, CDR1 is MDHEN, CDR2 SYDVKM.

This clone has only one observation. V gene TRBV27 combines with J gene TRBJ1-3; no firm D call. The V gene's germline CDR1 is MNHEY and CDR2 SMNVEV (reference sequence). Trimming shortened V by 5 bases and J by 0 bases, and 11 bases separated the two germline ends. This CDR3 contains 15 residues. The CDR3 protein is CASSLRSFSGNTIYF. As DNA, the CDR3 is TGTGCCAGCAGTCTCAGGTCTTTCTCTGGAAACACCATATATTTT.

This clone was picked up a small number of times. The genes are TRBV19 and TRBJ2-6; maybe TRBD1 (5 bases). The V end lost 7 bases, the J end lost 3 bases, and 16 bases lay between the germline ends. The CDR3 is 16 amino acids. Germline assignment: CDR1 LNHDA and CDR2 SQIVND (reference sequence). DNA for the CDR3: TGTGCCAGTACCGATGGAAGGGGCGGTGGGGCCAACGTCCTGACTTTC. Amino acids: CASTDGRGGGANVLTF.

The chain employs TRBV9 and TRBJ2-7, with D possibly TRBD1 on 5 matching bases. V was pared by 0 bases and J by 0 bases, with 10 bases between. CDR3 length: 15 residues. The germline CDR1 and CDR2 sequences are SGDLS and YYNGEE. CDR3 bases: TGTGCCAGCAGCGTAGGCCAGGGCCTCTCCTACGAGCAGTACTTC. Amino acid sequence: CASSVGQGLSYEQYF.

The chain recombines TRBV7-2 with TRBJ1-2, with 9 nucleotides matching TRBD1. The CDR3 covers 16 residues. CDR1 and CDR2 from the germline V gene are SGHTA and FQGNSA. The J segment lost 6 bases and the V segment lost 4 bases, leaving 12 bases of the junction unmatched. The CDR3: CASSSYRDRVRDGYTF. CDR3 sequence (DNA): TGTGCCAGCAGCTCGTATAGGGACAGGGTACGGGATGGCTACACCTTC. The variable domain in full, with the rest retrieved from reference TRBV7-2 and TRBJ1-2, is GAGVSQSPSNKVTEKGKDVELRCDPISGHTALYWYRQSLGQGLEFLIYFQGNSAPDKSGLPSDRFSAERTGGSVSTLTIQRTQQEDSAVYLCASSSYRDRVRDGYTFGSGTRLTVV.

This sequence joins TRBV7-2 and TRBJ1-4; possible D gene TRBD1, 5 bases. The V end was cut by 3 bases, the J end by 7 bases, with 9 bases between. Germline CDR1 SGHTA, CDR2 FQGNSA. The CDR3 runs 13 residues. DNA for the CDR3: TGTGCCAGCAGCTTCGGGGGTGTTGAAAAACTGTTTTTT. Its protein product is CASSFGGVEKLFF.

The chain combines TRBV7-2 with TRBJ2-1; TRBD2 agrees at 7 bases. Germline CDR1 and CDR2: SGHTA and FQGNSA. The CDR3 runs 14 residues. The trim removed 1 base at V and 9 bases at J, leaving 6 bases unmatched. The CDR3, as DNA: TGTGCCAGCAGCTTAGACGGGAGGACCGGTGAGCAGTTCTTC. Translating it yields CASSLDGRTGEQFF.

J is TRBJ2-3 and V is TRBV29-1; TRBD2 matches 9 bases. J lost 4 bases, V lost 5 bases, and 7 bases had no gene match. Germline V CDR1 and CDR2: SQVTM, ANQGSEA. The CDR3 covers 14 residues. CDR3 sequence reads: CSVLGLAGADTQYF. In DNA form, the CDR3 reads TGCAGCGTTCTTGGCTTAGCGGGAGCAGATACGCAGTATTTT.

The gene calls are TRBV30 and TRBJ1-1; D is undetermined. The CDR3 is made up of 14 amino acids. Germline CDR1 is GTSNPN and CDR2 is SVGIG (reference sequence). The V gene lost 2 bases and the J gene lost 5 bases, with 15 bases spanning the gap. The CDR3 DNA sequence: TGTGCCTGGAGTTGGAGGCGAACGGAGACTGAAGCTTTCTTT. Amino acid sequence: CAWSWRRTETEAFF.

DNA for the CDR3: TGCACCAGCAGCCAAGATAAAGAACAGGGAAATCAAGATAGCAATCAGCCCCAGCATTTT. This translates into CTSSQDKEQGNQDSNQPQHF. The chain combines TRBV1 with TRBJ1-5; the table's D call of TRBD1 was not tested on the DNA. TRBV1 is flagged as a pseudogene. The CDR3 consists of 20 residues.

This clone was seen just once. The V gene is TRBV7-9, the J gene TRBJ1-2; TRBD1 aligns across 7 bases. V shed 6 bases and J 4 bases; nucleotides not matched to a gene: 8. CDR1 is SEHNR and CDR2 is FQNEAQ in the germline V gene (reference sequence). The CDR3 is 14 amino acids. CDR3 sequence reads: CASSSTGDGYGYTF. The DNA for the CDR3 is TGTGCCAGCAGTTCTACAGGGGACGGCTATGGCTACACCTTC.

The chain has TRBV12-5 and TRBJ1-3, with D perhaps TRBD1 (6 bases). The CDR3 is 16 residues long. CDR1 and CDR2 (germline): LGHNT, FRNRAP. V was clipped by 6 bases and J by 2 bases, with 17 bases between them. This chain's CDR3 is CASGSGDVGAGNTIYF. The CDR3 region has the DNA TGTGCTAGTGGATCAGGGGACGTCGGAGCTGGAAACACCATATATTTT.

The CDR3 loop is CASSNPGAAKNTEAFF. The CDR3 DNA sequence: TGTGCCAGTAGTAATCCAGGGGCCGCCAAGAACACTGAAGCTTTCTTT. This chain uses TRBV19 with TRBJ1-1, with D possibly TRBD1 on 6 matching bases. The germline gives CDR1 LNHDA, CDR2 SQIVND (reference sequence). V was pared by 4 bases and J by 1 base, with 16 bases between. The CDR3 has 16 amino acids.